The T cell receptor (beta chain) under discussion was sequenced for a study of blood T cell repertoires in COVID-19. Study as a whole: From the United States, Italy and Spain came samples of acute and convalescent COVID-19. From T cells, B-cell-depleted T cells, or PBMCs came the material, which was cDNA or gDNA.

Methods used by the authors: Nucleated cell counts were estimated from reference gene primer amplification. Here immunoSEQ multiplex PCR was the method, and the copy in TCRdb shows in-frame clones only, minus some. From that table come the V and J calls and clone size; the DNA was used to work out D and trimming. The repertoire includes roughly 49,000 clones, about 63% of them detected once, and about 8.1% sits in the top ten. Sequencing used peripheral blood. This TCR came from a woman between 70 and 85 years old with acute or convalescent COVID-19.

The CDR3 reads CASIEQGKSDGYTF. In DNA form, the CDR3 reads TGTGCCAGCATCGAACAGGGGAAGAGCGATGGCTACACCTTC. The chain joins TRBV28 to TRBJ1-2, with 7 bases matching TRBD1. J was trimmed by 6 bases and V by 7 bases; bases with no gene match: 11. The CDR3 is made up of 14 amino acids. Germline V CDR1 and CDR2: MDHEN, SYDVKM.